The 14 T cell receptor beta chains presented below share a single source sample, sequenced in a study of blood T cell repertoires in COVID-19. The method was immunoSEQ multiplex PCR; TCRdb's version includes in-frame clones alone and lacks a portion of them. The repertoire holds around 86,000 clones, with around 90% as singletons. The sample consisted of peripheral blood. These receptors all come from a woman aged 80 or over with acute or convalescent COVID-19.

This chain links TRBV12-3 or TRBV12-4 with TRBJ1-2; TRBD1 matches at 7 bases. This CDR3 contains 13 residues. With V trimmed by 2 bases and J by 7 bases, 4 bases remained unmatched. The CDR3 DNA is TGTGCCAGCAGTTTATTCAGGGGGGCTGGCTACACCTTC. Translation: CASSLFRGAGYTF.

This clone was detected only a few times. The chain couples TRBV5-6 to TRBJ1-1; TRBD1 agrees at 7 bases. The ends lost 6 bases at V and 0 bases at J; junction bases unmatched: 17. The length of the CDR3 is 18 residues. The germline CDR1 and CDR2 sequences are SGHDT and YYEEEE. The CDR3 DNA reads as TGTGCCAGCACCTTAACACGATTACCGGGACAGATGAACACTGAAGCTTTCTTT. Amino acids: CASTLTRLPGQMNTEAFF.

J is TRBJ1-1 and V is TRBV30, with D uncertain. This CDR3 region has 12 residues. Germline CDR1 reads GTSNPN; CDR2 reads SVGIG (reference sequence). The V gene lost 4 bases and the J gene lost 9 bases, with 15 bases spanning the gap. The CDR3 DNA sequence: TGTGCCTGGATCCGGGAGGGAGGTAAAGCTTTCTTT. Translating gives CAWIREGGKAFF.

The V and J genes are TRBV7-3 and TRBJ2-7; 8 positions match TRBD1. Germline V gene sequence: CDR1 SGHTA, CDR2 FQGTGA. V was clipped by 2 bases and J by 3 bases; unmatched bases: 3. The CDR3 extends over 14 amino acids. The DNA for the CDR3 is TGTGCCAGCAGCTTAGGACAGGGTGGCTACGAGCAGTACTTC. Its translation: CASSLGQGGYEQYF.

The chain combines TRBV7-3 with TRBJ1-1, with D perhaps matching TRBD1 (5 bases). Looked up from germline, CDR1 is SGHTA and CDR2 is FQGTGA. Trimming left V 2 bases short and J 4 bases short, with 11 bases between. The CDR3 consists of 14 residues. CDR3 loop: CASSLQGSPTEAFF. The CDR3 nucleotides read TGTGCCAGCAGCTTACAGGGTAGTCCCACTGAAGCTTTCTTT.

The gene calls are TRBV6-1 and TRBJ2-3; D may be TRBD1 (6 bases). From germline, CDR1 is MNHNS and CDR2 SASEGT. The V gene lost 3 bases and the J gene lost 3 bases, with 22 bases spanning the gap. There are 18 residues in the CDR3. CDR3 sequence (DNA): TGTGCCAGCAGTGAGTGGGGTGTGCATGGACAGACAACAGATACGCAGTATTTT. Translated: CASSEWGVHGQTTDTQYF.

The V gene is TRBV6-6, the J gene TRBJ2-7, with a tentative D call TRBD2 (5 bases). The V gene lost 6 bases and the J gene lost 4 bases, with 16 bases spanning the gap. CDR3 length: 14 amino acids. The V gene's germline CDR1 is MNHNY and CDR2 SVGAGI (reference sequence). The CDR3 DNA sequence: TGTGCCAGCAGCGACACTAGTCGGCTTTACGAGCAGTACTTC. It encodes CASSDTSRLYEQYF.

The chain combines TRBV7-9 with TRBJ2-3, with D possibly TRBD1 on 6 matching bases. Between the trimmed V and J ends, which lost 5 bases and 0 bases, there was a span of 18 bases. CDR1 SEHNR and CDR2 FQNEAQ come from the germline V gene (reference sequence). This CDR3 comprises 17 residues. CDR3 protein: CASSDTGTLGSTDTQYF. CDR3 coding DNA: TGTGCCAGCAGCGATACCGGGACATTAGGAAGCACAGATACGCAGTATTTT.

The chain joins TRBV14 to TRBJ1-4, with D uncertain. V lost 1 base to trimming and J lost 4 bases, with 7 bases between them. The CDR3 extends over 14 amino acids. Germline V gene sequence: CDR1 SGHDN, CDR2 FVKESK. The CDR3 sequence is CASSQGHFNEKLFF. The DNA of the CDR3 is TGTGCCAGCAGCCAAGGACATTTTAATGAAAAACTGTTTTTT.

The chain carries TRBV20-1 and TRBJ1-1; 12 nucleotides align to TRBD1. V lost 3 bases and J lost 5; bases outside the gene matches: 4. CDR1 DFQATT and CDR2 SNEGSKA come from the germline V gene (reference sequence). This CDR3 contains 14 residues. CDR3 residues: CSASGDRGRTEAFF. In DNA, the CDR3 is TGCAGTGCTAGTGGGGACAGGGGGCGGACTGAAGCTTTCTTT.

The chain has TRBV5-6 and TRBJ2-7; 7 bases line up with TRBD1. With V trimmed by 4 bases and J by 4 bases, 11 bases remained unmatched. Germline V gives CDR1 SGHDT, CDR2 YYEEEE. There are 15 residues in the CDR3. In nucleotides, the CDR3 is TGTGCCAGCAGCCCGACTGACAGGGTAGGGTACGAGCAGTACTTC. Encoded protein: CASSPTDRVGYEQYF. Full variable domain (outside the CDR3, taken from reference TRBV5-6 and TRBJ2-7): DAGVTQSPTHLIKTRGQQVTLRCSPKSGHDTVSWYQQALGQGPQFIFQYYEEEERQRGNFPDRFSGHQFPNYSSELNVNALLLGDSALYLCASSPTDRVGYEQYFGPGTRLTVT.

The chain joins TRBV9 to TRBJ2-1; 10 nucleotides align to TRBD1. Germline values: CDR1 SGDLS, CDR2 YYNGEE. This CDR3 has 14 amino acids. V lost 4 bases and J lost 6; bases outside the gene matches: 4. CDR3 coding DNA: TGTGCCAGCAGCTTCGGGACAGGGGTCAATGAGCAGTTCTTC. Translation gives CASSFGTGVNEQFF.

V gene TRBV5-4 combines with J gene TRBJ1-2; TRBD1 is a possible D gene (5 bases). This CDR3 contains 15 residues. V gave up 2 bases and J gave up 4 bases, with 15 bases separating them. Germline V gives CDR1 SGHNT, CDR2 YYREEE (reference sequence). DNA of the CDR3: TGTGCCAGCAGCTTAAGGGGTGGGGAAGCCTATGGCTACACCTTC. Translation: CASSLRGGEAYGYTF.

The chain has TRBV3-1 (or the pseudogene TRBV3-2) and TRBJ1-1, with 7 nucleotides matching TRBD1. The junction had 6 bases not matched to a gene; V was cut back by 4 bases and J by 4 bases. The CDR3 runs to 14 residues. Germline lookup yields CDR1 LGHDT and CDR2 YNNKEL (reference sequence). In nucleotides, the CDR3 is TGTGCCAGCAGCCTTGGACAGGCGGGCACTGAAGCTTTCTTT. It yields the protein CASSLGQAGTEAFF.